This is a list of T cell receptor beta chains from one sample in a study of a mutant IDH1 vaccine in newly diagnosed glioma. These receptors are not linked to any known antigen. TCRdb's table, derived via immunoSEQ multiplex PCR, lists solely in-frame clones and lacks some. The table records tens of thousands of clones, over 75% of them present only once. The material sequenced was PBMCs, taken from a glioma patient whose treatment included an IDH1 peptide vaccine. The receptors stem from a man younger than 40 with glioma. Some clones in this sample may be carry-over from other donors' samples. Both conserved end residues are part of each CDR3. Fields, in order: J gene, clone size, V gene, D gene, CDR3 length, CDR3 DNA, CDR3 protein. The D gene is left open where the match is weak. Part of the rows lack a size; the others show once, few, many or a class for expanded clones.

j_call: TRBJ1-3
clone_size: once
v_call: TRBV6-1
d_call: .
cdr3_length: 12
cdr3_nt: TGTGCCAGCAGTGTGACTGGAAACACCATATATTTT
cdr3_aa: CASSVTGNTIYF

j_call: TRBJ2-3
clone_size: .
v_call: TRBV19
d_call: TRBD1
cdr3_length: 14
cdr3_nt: TGTGCCAGTTCCGGGACAGGGGGTTCAGATACGCAGTATTTT
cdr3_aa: CASSGTGGSDTQYF

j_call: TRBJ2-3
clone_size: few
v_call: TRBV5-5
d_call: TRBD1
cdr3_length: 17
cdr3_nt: TGTGCCAGCAGCTTGGTTACCGGACAGGCAAGAGGGGATACGCAGTATTTT
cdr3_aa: CASSLVTGQARGDTQYF

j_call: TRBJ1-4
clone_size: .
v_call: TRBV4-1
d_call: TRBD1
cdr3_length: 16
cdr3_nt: TGCGCCAGCAGCCAAGAGGAGACAGGGCGCTCCAAAAAACTGTTTTTT
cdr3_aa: CASSQEETGRSKKLFF

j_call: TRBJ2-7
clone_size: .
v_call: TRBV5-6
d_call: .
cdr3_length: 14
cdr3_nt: TGTGCCAGCAGCTATACGGACAGCTCCTACGAGCAGTACTTC
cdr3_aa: CASSYTDSSYEQYF

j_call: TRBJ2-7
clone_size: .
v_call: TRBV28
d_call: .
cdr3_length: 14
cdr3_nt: TGTGCCACCTCTGCCGGGACTTACCCCTACGAGCAGTACTTC
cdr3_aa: CATSAGTYPYEQYF

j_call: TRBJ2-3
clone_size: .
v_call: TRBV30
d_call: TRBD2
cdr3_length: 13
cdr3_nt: TGTGCCCTTCAAGCGGGGGGGGCAGATACGCAGTATTTT
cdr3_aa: CALQAGGADTQYF

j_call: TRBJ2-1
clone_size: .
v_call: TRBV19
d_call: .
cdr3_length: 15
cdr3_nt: TGTGCCAGTAGTATCAGCGTACCTTCCTACAATGAGCAGTTCTTC
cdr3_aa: CASSISVPSYNEQFF

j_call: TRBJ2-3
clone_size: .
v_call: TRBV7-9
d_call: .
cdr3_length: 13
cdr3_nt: TGTGCCAGCAGCTTAGCCGGGCAGGATACGCAGTATTTT
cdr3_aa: CASSLAGQDTQYF

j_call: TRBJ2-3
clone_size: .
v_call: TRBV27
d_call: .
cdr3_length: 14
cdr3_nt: TGTGCCAGCGGGGACCGGGACTTCGGGGATACGCAGTATTTT
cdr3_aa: CASGDRDFGDTQYF

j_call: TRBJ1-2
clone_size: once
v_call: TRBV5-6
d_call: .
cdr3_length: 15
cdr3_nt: TGTGCCAGCAGCTTCGCCGACAGGACATACTATGGCTACACCTTC
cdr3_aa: CASSFADRTYYGYTF

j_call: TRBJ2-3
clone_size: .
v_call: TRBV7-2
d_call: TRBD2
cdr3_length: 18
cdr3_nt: TGTGCCAGCAGCTGGGGACTAGCGGGGTCGTGGGGCACAGATACGCAGTATTTT
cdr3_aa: CASSWGLAGSWGTDTQYF

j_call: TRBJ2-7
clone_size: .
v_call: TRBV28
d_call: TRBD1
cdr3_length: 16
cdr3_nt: TGTGCCAGCAGCCTGATACTGGGGACAGGCAAGAACGAGCAGTACTTC
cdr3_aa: CASSLILGTGKNEQYF

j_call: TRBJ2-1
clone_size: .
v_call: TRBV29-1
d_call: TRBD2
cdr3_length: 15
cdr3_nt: TGCAGCGTTGTGGTAGCGGGAGGGCCGGGCAATGAGCAGTTCTTC
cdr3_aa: CSVVVAGGPGNEQFF

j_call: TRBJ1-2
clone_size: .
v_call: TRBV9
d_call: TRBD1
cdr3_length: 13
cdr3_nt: TGTGCCAGCAGCTCACAGGGGGCGTATGGCTACACCTTC
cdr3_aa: CASSSQGAYGYTF

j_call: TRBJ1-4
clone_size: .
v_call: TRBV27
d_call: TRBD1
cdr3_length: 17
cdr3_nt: TGTGCCAGCAGTTTAAACTATGGGGACAGGGGTGGGGAAAAACTGTTTTTT
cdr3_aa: CASSLNYGDRGGEKLFF

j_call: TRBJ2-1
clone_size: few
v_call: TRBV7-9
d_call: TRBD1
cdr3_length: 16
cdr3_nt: TGTGCCAGCAGCACAGGGGGCGGGAGAACCTACAATGAGCAGTTCTTC
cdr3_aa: CASSTGGGRTYNEQFF

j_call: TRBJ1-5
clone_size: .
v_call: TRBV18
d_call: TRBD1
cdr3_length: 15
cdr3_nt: TGTGCCAGCTCACTTAACGGACAGGGGAATCAGCCCCAGCATTTT
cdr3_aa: CASSLNGQGNQPQHF

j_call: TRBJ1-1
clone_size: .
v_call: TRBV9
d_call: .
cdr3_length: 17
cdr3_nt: TGTGCCAGCAGCCCTCGGCCGGGACAAGGAATGAACACTGAAGCTTTCTTT
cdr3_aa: CASSPRPGQGMNTEAFF

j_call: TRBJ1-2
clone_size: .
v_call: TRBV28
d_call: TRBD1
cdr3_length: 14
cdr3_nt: TGTGCCAGCAGTTCGGCAGGACAGGGCTATGGCTACACCTTC
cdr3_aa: CASSSAGQGYGYTF

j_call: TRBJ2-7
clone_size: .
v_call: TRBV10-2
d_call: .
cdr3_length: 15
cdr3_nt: TGCGCCAGCAGTGAGGGTGGGGGCAGGAGAGGCGAGCAGTACTTC
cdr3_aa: CASSEGGGRRGEQYF

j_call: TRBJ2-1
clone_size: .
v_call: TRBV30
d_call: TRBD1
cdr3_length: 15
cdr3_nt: TGTGCCTGGCAAAAGGACAGGGGGCCGGTAAATGAGCAGTTCTTC
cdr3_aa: CAWQKDRGPVNEQFF

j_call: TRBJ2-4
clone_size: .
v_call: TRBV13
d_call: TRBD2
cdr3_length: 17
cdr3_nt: TGTGCCAGCAGCCCCCCTCAGCGGGAGAGAGTTGAGGTCATTCAGTACTTC
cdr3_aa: CASSPPQRERVEVIQYF

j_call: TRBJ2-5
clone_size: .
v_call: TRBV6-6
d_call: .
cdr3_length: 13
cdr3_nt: TGTGCCAGCAGTTCGGTCGGGGCAGAGACCCAGTACTTC
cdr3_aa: CASSSVGAETQYF

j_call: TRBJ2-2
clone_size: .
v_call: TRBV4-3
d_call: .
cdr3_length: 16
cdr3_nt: TGCGCCAGCAGCCAAGATCTACCGCTGAACACCGGGGAGCTGTTTTTT
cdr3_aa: CASSQDLPLNTGELFF

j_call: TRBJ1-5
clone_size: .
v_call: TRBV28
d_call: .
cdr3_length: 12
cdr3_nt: TGTGCCAGCAGCGGGGGCAATCAGCCCCAGCATTTT
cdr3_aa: CASSGGNQPQHF

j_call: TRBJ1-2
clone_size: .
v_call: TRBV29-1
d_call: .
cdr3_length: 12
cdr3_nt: TGCAGCACCGAGGCCCGGGACACGGGCTACACCTTC
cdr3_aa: CSTEARDTGYTF

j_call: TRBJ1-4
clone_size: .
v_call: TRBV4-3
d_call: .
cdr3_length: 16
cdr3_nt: TGCGCCAGCAGCCAAGATTCAGGGACCCCCTATGAAAAACTGTTTTTT
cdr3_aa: CASSQDSGTPYEKLFF

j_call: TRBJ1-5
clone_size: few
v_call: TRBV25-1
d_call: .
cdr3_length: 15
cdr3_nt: TGTGCCAGCAGTGATGACAGGTTGGGCAATCAGCCCCAGCATTTT
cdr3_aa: CASSDDRLGNQPQHF

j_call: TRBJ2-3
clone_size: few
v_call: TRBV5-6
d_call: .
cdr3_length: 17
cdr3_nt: TGTGCCAGCAGCCCGCTGGGTCCCAGGGGAAGAGGAGATACGCAGTATTTT
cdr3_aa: CASSPLGPRGRGDTQYF

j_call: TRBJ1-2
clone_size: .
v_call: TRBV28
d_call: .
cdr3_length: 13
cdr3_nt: TGTGCCAGCGAAGAAGCTTTTAACTATGGCTACACCTTC
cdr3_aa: CASEEAFNYGYTF

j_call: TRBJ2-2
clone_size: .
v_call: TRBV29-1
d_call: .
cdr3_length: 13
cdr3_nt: TGCAGCGTGGCGACGGTGAACACCGGGGAGCTGTTTTTT
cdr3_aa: CSVATVNTGELFF

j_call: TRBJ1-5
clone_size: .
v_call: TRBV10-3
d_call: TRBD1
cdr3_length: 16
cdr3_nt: TGTGCCATCACCGCTCGGACAGGGGATTTACGACAGCCCCAGCATTTT
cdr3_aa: CAITARTGDLRQPQHF

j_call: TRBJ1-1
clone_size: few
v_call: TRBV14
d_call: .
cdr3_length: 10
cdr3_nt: TGTGCTTATAAGGCCGGAACAGCTTTCTTT
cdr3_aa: CAYKAGTAFF

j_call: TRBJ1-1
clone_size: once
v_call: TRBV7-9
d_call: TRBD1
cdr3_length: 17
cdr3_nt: TGTGCCAGCAGCTTATCAACAGGGGAGGGGTGGGGCACTGAAGCTTTCTTT
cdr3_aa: CASSLSTGEGWGTEAFF

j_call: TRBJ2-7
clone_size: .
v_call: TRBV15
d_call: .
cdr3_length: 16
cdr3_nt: TGTGCCACCAGCAGAGATCTCGTTGAGGGAGGCGACGAGCAGTACTTC
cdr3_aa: CATSRDLVEGGDEQYF

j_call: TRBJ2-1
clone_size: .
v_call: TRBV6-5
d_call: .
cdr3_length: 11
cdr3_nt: TGTGCCAGCAGTACCTCTAATGAGCAGTTCTTC
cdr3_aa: CASSTSNEQFF

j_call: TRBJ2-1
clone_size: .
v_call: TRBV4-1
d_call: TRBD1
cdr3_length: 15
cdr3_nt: TGCGCCAGCAGCCAAGAATCCACAGGGGGCTATGAGCAGTTCTTC
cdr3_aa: CASSQESTGGYEQFF

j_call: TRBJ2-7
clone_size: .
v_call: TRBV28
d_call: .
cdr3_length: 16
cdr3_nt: TGTGCCAGCAGTATAGGAACCGGGACCGCCACCTACGAGCAGTACTTC
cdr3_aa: CASSIGTGTATYEQYF

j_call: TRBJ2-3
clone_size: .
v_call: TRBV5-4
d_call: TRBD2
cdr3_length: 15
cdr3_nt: TGTGCCAGCAGCCCCAGACTAGCGGGAGTAGATACGCAGTATTTT
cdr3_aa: CASSPRLAGVDTQYF

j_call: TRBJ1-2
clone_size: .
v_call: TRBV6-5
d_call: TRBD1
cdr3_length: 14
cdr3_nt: TGTGCCAGCAGTTACCTAAACAGGGGAAAAGGCTACACCTTC
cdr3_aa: CASSYLNRGKGYTF

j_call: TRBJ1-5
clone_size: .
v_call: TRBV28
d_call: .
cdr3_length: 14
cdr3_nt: TGTGCCAGCATTCCCAGGCTGAGCAATCAGCCCCAGCATTTT
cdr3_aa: CASIPRLSNQPQHF

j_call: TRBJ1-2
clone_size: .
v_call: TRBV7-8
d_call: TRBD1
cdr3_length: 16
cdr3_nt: TGTGCCAGCAGCTTGAGGTGGCAGGGGGGTTACTATGGCTACACCTTC
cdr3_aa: CASSLRWQGGYYGYTF

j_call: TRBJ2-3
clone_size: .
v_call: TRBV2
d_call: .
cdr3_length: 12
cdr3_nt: TGTGCCAGCAGCCCTAGAGGAGATACGCAGTATTTT
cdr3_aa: CASSPRGDTQYF

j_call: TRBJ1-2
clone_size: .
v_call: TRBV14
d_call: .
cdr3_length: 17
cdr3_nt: TGTGCCAGCAGCCAAGAACTGAGGGGAAGGGGGGCTAACGGCTACACCTTC
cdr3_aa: CASSQELRGRGANGYTF

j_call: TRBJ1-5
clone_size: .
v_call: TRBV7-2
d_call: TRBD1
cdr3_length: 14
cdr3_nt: TGTGCCAGCACTACCGGTCAGGGGGTTGGCCCCCAGCATTTT
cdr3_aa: CASTTGQGVGPQHF

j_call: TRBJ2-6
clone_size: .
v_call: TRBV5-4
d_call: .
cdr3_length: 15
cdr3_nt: TGTGCCAGCAGCGGGATCGGATCTGGGGCCAACGTCCTGACTTTC
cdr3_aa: CASSGIGSGANVLTF

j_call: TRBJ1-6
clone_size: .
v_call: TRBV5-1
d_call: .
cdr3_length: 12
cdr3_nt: TGCGCCAGCAGCTATGGGGGTTCACCCCTCCACTTT
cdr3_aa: CASSYGGSPLHF

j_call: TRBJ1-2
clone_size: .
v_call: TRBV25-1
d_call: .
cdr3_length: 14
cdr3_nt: TGTGCCAGCAGTGAAGGACCTTCGAGCTATGGCTACACCTTC
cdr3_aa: CASSEGPSSYGYTF

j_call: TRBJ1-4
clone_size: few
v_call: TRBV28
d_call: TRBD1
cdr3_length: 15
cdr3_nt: TGTGCCAGCAGTTTAGTTGGGACAGGGTATGAAAAACTGTTTTTT
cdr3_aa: CASSLVGTGYEKLFF